The 20 T cell receptor beta chains presented below share a single source sample, sequenced in a study of blood T cell repertoires in COVID-19. The method was immunoSEQ multiplex PCR; TCRdb's version includes in-frame clones alone and lacks a portion of them. Of about 250,000 clones in the sample, roughly 80% were seen once. Source material: PBMCs or T cells enriched from blood (not recorded which). The receptor set was obtained from a man aged 35 to 55 who had been exposed to COVID-19.

The CDR3: CSVVLFGMNTEAFF. DNA for the CDR3: TGCAGCGTTGTCCTTTTTGGCATGAACACTGAAGCTTTCTTT. This chain uses TRBV29-1 with TRBJ1-1; unclear D gene. The CDR3 runs 14 residues. Trimming removed 4 bases at V and 0 bases at J, with 12 bases between. Germline loops: CDR1 SQVTM, CDR2 ANQGSEA.

The chain couples TRBV5-1 to TRBJ2-2, with 10 bases fitting TRBD2. The CDR3 contains 15 residues. The germline CDR1 and CDR2 sequences are SGHRS and YFSETQ. Trimming took 1 base from V and 6 from J; bases not matched to a gene: 3. This CDR3 reads CASSLLAGGPGELFF. The CDR3 bases are TGCGCCAGCAGCTTGTTAGCGGGAGGACCCGGGGAGCTGTTTTTT. Full variable domain (rest looked up from reference TRBV5-1 and TRBJ2-2): KAGVTQTPRYLIKTRGQQVTLSCSPISGHRSVSWYQQTPGQGLQFLFEYFSETQRNKGNFPGRFSGRQFSNSRSEMNVSTLELGDSALYLCASSLLAGGPGELFFGEGSRLTVL.

This clone was counted many times. The chain is built from TRBV7-3 and TRBJ1-2, with unresolved D. The CDR3 spans 16 residues. Per germline, CDR1 SGHTA and CDR2 FQGTGA. Trimming removed 0 bases at V and 1 base at J, with 12 bases between. Here the CDR3 reads CASSLTVKSDNYGYTF. Here the CDR3 DNA reads TGTGCCAGCAGCTTAACGGTGAAGTCAGATAACTATGGCTACACCTTC.

In nucleotides, the CDR3 is TGTGCCAGCAGCGTAGTCGGCGGGAGAGGATACAATGAGCAGTTCTTC. Amino acids: CASSVVGGRGYNEQFF. The V and J genes are TRBV9 and TRBJ2-1, with TRBD2 identical over 7 bases. Germline V gene data show CDR1 as SGDLS and CDR2 as YYNGEE. The ends lost 0 bases at V and 4 bases at J; junction bases unmatched: 7. The CDR3 is 16 amino acids.

The V call is TRBV29-1, the J call TRBJ1-2; D unresolved. The V gene lost 4 bases and the J gene lost 7 bases, with 13 bases spanning the gap. The CDR3 loop spans 12 amino acids. Germline CDR1 is SQVTM and CDR2 is ANQGSEA. CDR3 DNA: TGCAGCGTTGCGGCCAGCGTCCTTGGCTACACCTTC. Amino acid sequence: CSVAASVLGYTF.

This clone was counted a single time. The rearrangement links TRBV30 to TRBJ1-2; tentative D call: TRBD1 (5 bases). V was shortened by 3 bases and J by 6 bases, with 11 bases between the two germline ends. The CDR3 has 12 residues. Germline CDR1 reads GTSNPN; CDR2 reads SVGIG (reference sequence). In DNA form, the CDR3 reads TGTGCCTGGAGCCCTGACAGCCATGGCTACACCTTC. Translated, it gives CAWSPDSHGYTF.

The CDR3 DNA sequence: TGTGCCAGCAGCCAAGGTCGGGAGGGGAATGAAAAACTGTTTTTT. Its protein is CASSQGREGNEKLFF. The chain is built from TRBV3-1 (or the pseudogene TRBV3-2) and TRBJ1-4; the D gene is possibly TRBD1 (5 bases). Trimming took off 1 base at V and 5 bases at J, with 11 bases between the two ends. Germline-derived CDR1 and CDR2 are LGHDT and YNNKEL (reference sequence). The CDR3 sequence is 15 residues long.

The chain combines TRBV4-2 with TRBJ1-1, with 8 nucleotides matching TRBD1. V gave up 0 bases and J gave up 7 bases; unmatched junction bases: 7. The germline V gene encodes CDR1 LGHNA and CDR2 YNFKEQ. This CDR3 region has 15 residues. The CDR3 region is CASSQESGQVDEAFF. The CDR3 DNA follows: TGTGCCAGCAGCCAAGAATCGGGACAGGTCGATGAAGCTTTCTTT.

The chain employs TRBV19 and TRBJ2-5, with a tentative D call TRBD1 (6 bases). Trimming removed 2 bases at V and 3 bases at J, with 19 bases between. The germline V gene encodes CDR1 LNHDA and CDR2 SQIVND (reference sequence). CDR3 length equals 17 residues. The CDR3 bases are TGTGCCAGTAGTATAATAGCAGGGGTCAGAGAAAAAGAGACCCAGTACTTC. It encodes CASSIIAGVREKETQYF. Using reference TRBV19 and TRBJ2-5 for the parts outside the CDR3, the full variable domain is DGGITQSPKYLFRKEGQNVTLSCEQNLNHDAMYWYRQDPGQGLRLIYYSQIVNDFQKGDIAEGYSVSREKKESFPLTVTSAQKNPTAFYLCASSIIAGVREKETQYFGPGTRLLVL.

This clone was seen once. This chain links TRBV5-6 with TRBJ1-1; D is ambiguous. The CDR3 covers 13 residues. Germline-derived CDR1 and CDR2 are SGHDT and YYEEEE. The V end was cut by 6 bases, the J end by 7 bases, with 16 bases between. The CDR3 spells CASIHSTEGEAFF. DNA for the CDR3: TGTGCCAGCATCCATTCCACGGAGGGTGAAGCTTTCTTT.

The chain combines TRBV29-1 with TRBJ1-1, with a possible D match to TRBD1 (5 bases). CDR1 is SQVTM, CDR2 ANQGSEA, per germline. The CDR3 totals 18 residues. V was clipped by 0 bases and J by 4 bases, with 24 bases between them. The CDR3 DNA reads as TGCAGCGTTGAAGATCGGAGGGGCGTAAGTACGGGGGTCACTGAAGCTTTCTTT. The encoded protein is CSVEDRRGVSTGVTEAFF.

This clone was counted ten times or more. V usage is TRBV6-4 and J usage is TRBJ2-1, with 7 bases fitting TRBD2. V lost 1 base, J lost 0 bases, and 0 bases stayed unmatched. From germline, CDR1 is MRHNA and CDR2 SNTAGT. The CDR3 is 15 amino acids. This CDR3 reads CASSDLAGSYNEQFF. Written as DNA, the CDR3 is TGTGCCAGCAGTGACTTAGCGGGCTCCTACAATGAGCAGTTCTTC.

The chain carries TRBV2 and TRBJ2-7; 7 bases line up with TRBD1. Germline V gene data show CDR1 as SNHLY and CDR2 as FYNNEI. The CDR3 spans 12 residues. V shed 8 bases, J shed 10 bases, and the junction held 11 bases outside the gene matches. The CDR3 coding sequence is TGTGCCAGCCGTTGGGACAGCCCCTTCCAGTACTTC. Translation: CASRWDSPFQYF.

The chain is built from TRBV5-1 and TRBJ1-2, with TRBD1 identical over 9 bases. From germline, CDR1 is SGHRS and CDR2 YFSETQ. The CDR3 extends over 15 amino acids. With 0 bases clipped from V and 7 bases from J, the junction kept 7 bases outside the gene matches. DNA of the CDR3: TGCGCCAGCAGCTTGGGTCCCGGGACAGGGTCTGGCTACACCTTC. It is translated as CASSLGPGTGSGYTF.

Worth noting for this clone: The sample contains more than one DNA sequence encoding this CDR3. The chain carries TRBV10-3 and TRBJ2-7, with D possibly being TRBD1 (6 bases). Trimming pared 4 bases from V and 3 bases from J, leaving 10 bases between. Germline CDR1 ENHRY, CDR2 SYGVKD. This CDR3 region has 13 residues. CDR3 sequence (DNA): TGTGCCATCAGTGTGAGGGACATCTACGAGCAGTACTTC. It yields the protein CAISVRDIYEQYF.

This sequence joins TRBV5-4 and TRBJ1-1, with D perhaps TRBD1 (6 bases). Germline-derived CDR1 and CDR2 are SGHNT and YYREEE (reference sequence). This CDR3 has 13 amino acids. Trimming cost V 4 bases and J 3 bases, with 10 bases left between them. The CDR3 sequence is CASSRGGDTEAFF. CDR3 DNA sequence: TGTGCCAGCAGCAGGGGGGGGGACACTGAAGCTTTCTTT.

The rearrangement links TRBV2 to TRBJ1-1, with 7 bases fitting TRBD1. Unmatched junction bases numbered 7, after V lost 9 bases and J lost 3 bases. Per germline, CDR1 SNHLY and CDR2 FYNNEI. The length of the CDR3 is 13 residues. CDR3 region: CARAKTGDTEAFF. The CDR3 region has the DNA TGTGCCAGGGCCAAAACAGGGGACACTGAAGCTTTCTTT.

This clone was seen a single time. The chain combines TRBV19 with TRBJ1-4; tentatively, D is TRBD1 (6 bases). Germline V lookup: CDR1 LNHDA, CDR2 SQIVND (reference sequence). V lost 7 bases and J 7 bases, leaving 13 bases between the germline ends. The CDR3 runs 13 residues. Here the CDR3 reads CASTTNRVEKLFF. The CDR3 DNA reads as TGTGCCAGTACTACAAACAGGGTTGAAAAACTGTTTTTT.

J is TRBJ2-7 and V is TRBV5-4; TRBD2 aligns across 12 bases. In germline, CDR1 is SGHNT, CDR2 YYREEE (reference sequence). Trimming removed 4 bases from V and 1 base from J; junction bases left unmatched: 6. This CDR3 spans 16 amino acids. For the CDR3, the DNA is TGTGCCAGCAGCGCGGGGACTAGCGGGCCGTCCTACGAGCAGTACTTC. This gives the protein CASSAGTSGPSYEQYF.

The chain recombines TRBV30 with TRBJ1-1; possible D gene TRBD1, 6 bases. Germline V gene data show CDR1 as GTSNPN and CDR2 as SVGIG (reference sequence). V was cut by 2 bases and J by 10 bases, with 17 bases left in between. The CDR3 runs 13 residues. CDR3: CAWSMRGSQGAFF. The CDR3 DNA reads as TGTGCCTGGAGTATGAGGGGGTCCCAAGGAGCTTTCTTT.